This T cell receptor (beta chain) came from a study of T cell repertoires in cytomegalovirus infection. TCRdb independently ran MiXCR on the reads; one entry per CDR3 protein. The data show about 530,000 distinct CDR3 sequences, 26% seen once. CDR1 is SEHNR, CDR2 FQNEAQ, per germline (reference sequence). Deletions cut 1 base from V and 8 bases from J, with 12 bases between. CDR3 size: 15 residues. The sequenced material came from PBMCs. J is TRBJ1-6 and V is TRBV7-9; D is possibly TRBD1 (6 bases). The sequence came from a human donor in good health (CMV status not recorded). Some clones in this sample may be carry-over from other donors' samples. Here the CDR3 reads CASSLVRQDYSPLHF. CDR3 coding DNA: TGTGCCAGCAGCTTAGTTCGACAGGACTATTCACCCCTCCACTTT.